Below are 22 T cell receptor beta chains sequenced from a single sample in a study of blood T cells in healthy people across ages. A sample-barcoded 5' primer and a J-beta primer mix were used in a second PCR of about 6 to 11 cycles. TCRdb reanalysed the 5' RACE reads using MiXCR and keeps one entry per CDR3 protein. Of fewer than 750,000 distinct CDR3 sequences in the sample, around 50% are singletons; the top ten hold approximately 13%. Material for sequencing was blood. The receptors come from a woman at least 80 years old in good health.

This clonotype appeared a few times. At one of its ends the junction is not consistent with the germline gene, which may arise from a read error. The J gene is TRBJ2-2, the V gene TRBV11-3; tentative D call: TRBD1 (6 bases). Per germline, CDR1 SGHNT and CDR2 YENEEA. The CDR3 covers 13 residues. CDR3 residues: CRLSRGVTGELFF. The CDR3, as DNA: TGCCGGTTGAGCAGGGGTGTCACCGGGGAGCTGTTTTTT.

This clonotype was observed many times. This chain connects TRBV10-3 to TRBJ2-5; 11 positions agree with TRBD2. Trimming removed 4 bases from V and 2 bases from J; junction bases left unmatched: 15. The germline CDR1 and CDR2 sequences are ENHRY and SYGVKD. The CDR3 is 19 amino acids. The CDR3 nucleotides are TGTGCCATCAGTGTCTCTCGGCTAGCGGGAGGACCGCGGCAAGAGACCCAGTACTTC. Encoded protein: CAISVSRLAGGPRQETQYF.

On this clonotype: A much larger clone differs by one base, so this may be a read error. CDR3 residues: CAGSLGLDPDNEQFF. In nucleotides, the CDR3 is TGCGCCGGCAGCTTGGGACTCGATCCCGACAATGAGCAGTTCTTC. This sequence joins TRBV5-1 and TRBJ2-1, with D perhaps matching TRBD2 (6 bases). The V gene's germline CDR1 is SGHRS and CDR2 YFSETQ. The CDR3 loop spans 15 amino acids.

This sequence joins TRBV5-1 and TRBJ1-2; TRBD1 matches 7 bases. This CDR3 is built from 15 residues. Germline V gene data show CDR1 as SGHRS and CDR2 as YFSETQ. J gave up 0 bases and V 7 bases, and 9 bases lay outside the gene matches. The DNA for the CDR3 is TGCGCCAGCTCCTACGGACAGGCTTCTAACTATGGCTACACCTTC. This codes for CASSYGQASNYGYTF.

V gene TRBV12-3 or TRBV12-4 combines with J gene TRBJ1-1, with D unclear. The CDR3 covers 13 residues. V was trimmed by 7 bases and J by 4 bases, leaving 13 bases between them. This chain's CDR3 is CASTREGSTEAFF. Written as DNA, the CDR3 is TGTGCCAGCACCCGGGAGGGAAGCACTGAAGCTTTCTTT.

CDR3 sequence reads: CASSGPRPNEAFF. The CDR3 bases are TGTGCCAGCAGCGGGCCTAGACCGAATGAAGCTTTCTTT. The gene calls are TRBV11-2 and TRBJ1-1; D unresolved. The CDR3 has 13 amino acids. Trimming removed 5 bases at V and 7 bases at J, with 14 bases between. From germline, CDR1 is SGHAT and CDR2 FQNNGV.

This clonotype appeared a single time. The chain joins TRBV20-1 to TRBJ2-4; D remains unclear. Judging by the DNA end, TRBJ2-7 fits better; the J call may be wrong. The germline CDR1 and CDR2 sequences are DFQATT and SNEGSKA (reference sequence). The CDR3 is 12 amino acids. CDR3 sequence: CSARYGTYEQYF. The CDR3 bases are TGCAGTGCTAGGTACGGTACCTACGAGCAGTACTTC.

This clonotype came up many times. This chain joins TRBV7-3 and TRBJ2-1, with no clear D. This CDR3 region has 15 residues. Germline CDR1 is SGHTA and CDR2 is FQGTGA. V was cut by 5 bases and J by 6 bases, with 17 bases left in between. The CDR3 is CASSPFGPDANEQFF. CDR3 in DNA: TGTGCCAGCAGCCCATTCGGGCCCGACGCCAATGAGCAGTTCTTC.

This chain connects TRBV6-6 to TRBJ2-5; D not resolved. The CDR3 length is 13 residues. CDR1 is MNHNY, CDR2 SVGAGI, per germline (reference sequence). Trimming removed 7 bases at V and 12 bases at J, with 21 bases between. In DNA, the CDR3 is TGTGCCAGCACCGCACTTCCCACGGAAGAGGAGTACTTC. Protein sequence: CASTALPTEEEYF.

The V call is TRBV6-2 or TRBV6-3, the J call TRBJ1-5, with 7 bases fitting TRBD1. V lost 5 bases, J lost 11 bases, and 15 bases stayed unmatched. This CDR3 has 15 residues. From germline, CDR1 is MNHEY and CDR2 SVGEGT. The CDR3 region is CASSPYRDRFSTQHF. The CDR3 region has the DNA TGTGCCAGCAGTCCTTACCGGGACAGATTTTCGACCCAGCATTTT.

The CDR3 nucleotides are TGTGCCAGCAGTTTTGTGGGAGGGAATAGCAATCAGCCCCAGCATTTT. Translating it yields CASSFVGGNSNQPQHF. The chain employs TRBV6-6 and TRBJ1-5; D is unclear. CDR1 is MNHNY and CDR2 is SVGAGI in the germline V gene (reference sequence). The CDR3 loop spans 16 amino acids. The V gene lost 4 bases and the J gene lost 0 bases, with 13 bases spanning the gap.

The chain employs TRBV15 and TRBJ1-4; D is undetermined. In germline, CDR1 is LNHNV, CDR2 YYDKDF (reference sequence). The CDR3 runs 14 residues. The V gene lost 0 bases and the J gene lost 3 bases, with 5 bases spanning the gap. DNA of the CDR3: TGTGCCACCAGCAGAGATAACCCTAATGAAAAACTGTTTTTT. Translating it yields CATSRDNPNEKLFF.

This chain uses TRBV7-8 with TRBJ2-2; D is possibly TRBD1 (5 bases). The CDR3 extends over 13 amino acids. Germline CDR1 reads SGHVS; CDR2 reads FQNEAQ. V was cut by 3 bases and J by 6 bases, with 8 bases left in between. CDR3 coding DNA: TGTGCCAGCAGCTTCAGGGTATCCGGGGAGCTGTTTTTT. Translating gives CASSFRVSGELFF.

This clonotype was counted ten times or more. This rearrangement joins TRBV20-1 to TRBJ2-5; no clear D. Trimming removed 3 bases from V and 0 bases from J, with 11 bases in between. The CDR3 length is 14 residues. Germline CDR1 DFQATT, CDR2 SNEGSKA (reference sequence). The CDR3: CSASPVSDQETQYF. CDR3 coding DNA: TGCAGTGCTAGCCCCGTCAGCGACCAAGAGACCCAGTACTTC.

This clonotype was detected only a few times. V gene TRBV10-3 combines with J gene TRBJ2-4, with 13 positions matching TRBD2. Unmatched junction bases numbered 12, after V lost 6 bases and J lost 13 bases. The CDR3 is 15 amino acids. Per the germline V gene, CDR1 is ENHRY and CDR2 is SYGVKD. The CDR3 coding sequence is TGTGCCATCAGACCAACTAGCGGGGGGGGGAATGAGCAGTACTTC. Its translation is CAIRPTSGGGNEQYF.

The chain uses TRBV7-2 and TRBJ2-4; D might be TRBD2 (5 bases). Germline CDR1 and CDR2: SGHTA and FQGNSA. V shed 5 bases and J shed 2 bases, with 16 bases lying between them. This CDR3 spans 16 amino acids. CDR3 sequence (DNA): TGTGCCAGCAGCAAAGCGGAGACTTCCTCCAAAAACATTCAGTACTTC. This encodes CASSKAETSSKNIQYF.

The J gene is TRBJ2-7, the V gene TRBV27; 7 bases line up with TRBD1. The CDR3 contains 13 residues. Looked up from germline, CDR1 is MNHEY and CDR2 is SMNVEV (reference sequence). V trimming: 6 bases; J trimming: 6 bases; junction bases outside the gene matches: 8. This chain's CDR3 is CASSQDRRREQYF. CDR3 nucleotide sequence: TGTGCCAGCAGCCAGGACAGGAGACGCGAGCAGTACTTC.

The chain is built from TRBV7-2 and TRBJ2-1, with D uncertain. The CDR3 spans 14 residues. Germline CDR1 and CDR2: SGHTA and FQGNSA. The ends were cut back, 4 bases at V and 2 bases at J, with 9 bases in the middle. CDR3 bases: TGTGCCAGCAGCTCCAATAAACCCTACAATGAGCAGTTCTTC. Translating it yields CASSSNKPYNEQFF.

The chain employs TRBV27 and TRBJ2-4; maybe TRBD2 (6 bases). Gene TRBJ2-7 matches the end of the DNA better, so the J call may be wrong. This CDR3 region has 16 residues. Germline V gene lookup returns CDR1 MNHEY and CDR2 SMNVEV (reference sequence). The chain's CDR3 is CASRLNRDSPHIEQYF. The CDR3 DNA is TGTGCCAGCAGACTAAACCGGGACTCACCGCATATCGAGCAGTACTTC.

As for this clonotype: This may come from a read error, since a much larger clone is one base off. V usage is TRBV5-1 and J usage is TRBJ2-1, with 10 bases lining up with TRBD2. The CDR3 has 20 amino acids. V shed 3 bases, J shed 2 bases, and the junction held 17 bases outside the gene matches. Germline values: CDR1 SGHRS, CDR2 YFSETQ. CDR3: CASSSYRVRLAGLAYNEQFF. The CDR3 coding sequence is TGCGCCAGCAGCTCCTACAGGGTCCGACTAGCGGGCCTAGCCTACAATGAGCAGTTCTTC.

This rearrangement joins TRBV7-9 to TRBJ1-5, with TRBD1 as a possible D gene (5 bases). V was trimmed by 4 bases and J by 4 bases, leaving 17 bases between them. The CDR3 is 16 amino acids. Germline-derived CDR1 and CDR2 are SEHNR and FQNEAQ (reference sequence). The DNA of the CDR3 is TGTGCCAGCAGCTATGGGGACTTGGGCGGGAATCAGCCCCAGCATTTT. Residues: CASSYGDLGGNQPQHF.

As to this clonotype: A read error may be the cause here, since a much bigger clone is one base away. This chain links TRBV5-1 with TRBJ2-5; TRBD2 aligns across 8 bases. Germline V gene lookup returns CDR1 SGHRS and CDR2 YFSETQ. CDR3 length equals 15 residues. In nucleotides, the CDR3 is TGCGCCAGCAGAGTTACAGGACTAGCAGGCGAGACCCAGTGCTTC. Protein product: CASRVTGLAGETQCF.